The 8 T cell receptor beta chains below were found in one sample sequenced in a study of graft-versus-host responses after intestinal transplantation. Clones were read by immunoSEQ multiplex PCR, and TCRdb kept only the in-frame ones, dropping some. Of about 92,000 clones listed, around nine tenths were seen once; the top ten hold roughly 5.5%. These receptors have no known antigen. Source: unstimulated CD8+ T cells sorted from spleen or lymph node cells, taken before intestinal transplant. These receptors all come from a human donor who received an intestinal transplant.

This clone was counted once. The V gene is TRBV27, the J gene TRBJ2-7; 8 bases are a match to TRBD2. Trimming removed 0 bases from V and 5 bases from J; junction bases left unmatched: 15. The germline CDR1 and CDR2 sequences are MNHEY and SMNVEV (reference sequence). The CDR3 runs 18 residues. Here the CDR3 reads CASSLSIGDSGIPDEQYF. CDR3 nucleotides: TGTGCCAGCAGTTTATCGATCGGAGATAGCGGGATTCCCGACGAGCAGTACTTC.

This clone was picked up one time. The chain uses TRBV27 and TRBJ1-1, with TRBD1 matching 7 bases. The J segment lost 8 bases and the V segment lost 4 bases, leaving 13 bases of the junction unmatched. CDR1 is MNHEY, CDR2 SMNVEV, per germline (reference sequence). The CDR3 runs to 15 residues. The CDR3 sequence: CASSSTSTGSTEAFF. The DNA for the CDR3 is TGTGCCAGCAGTTCTACCTCGACAGGGTCGACCGAAGCTTTCTTT.

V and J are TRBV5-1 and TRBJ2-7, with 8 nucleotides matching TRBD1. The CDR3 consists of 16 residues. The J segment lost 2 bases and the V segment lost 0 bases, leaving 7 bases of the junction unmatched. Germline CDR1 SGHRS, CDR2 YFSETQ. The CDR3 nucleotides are TGCGCCAGCAGCTTGGTGTCCACAGGGGGGACCTACGAGCAGTACTTC. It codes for CASSLVSTGGTYEQYF.

This chain's CDR3 is CASRDRYSTNEKLFF. The CDR3 coding sequence is TGCGCCAGCAGAGACAGATATTCAACTAATGAAAAACTGTTTTTT. This chain links TRBV10-2 with TRBJ1-4, with D perhaps matching TRBD1 (5 bases). Trimming stripped 6 bases from V and 0 bases from J, with 11 bases between. This CDR3 has 15 residues. The germline V gene encodes CDR1 WSHSY and CDR2 SAAADI.

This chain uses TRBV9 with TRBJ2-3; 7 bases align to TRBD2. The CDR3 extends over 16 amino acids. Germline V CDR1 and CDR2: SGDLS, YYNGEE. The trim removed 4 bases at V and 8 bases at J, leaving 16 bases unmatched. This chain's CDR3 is CASSIGDYPLSSTQYF. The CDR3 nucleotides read TGTGCCAGCAGCATAGGGGACTACCCCTTGTCGAGTACGCAGTATTTT.

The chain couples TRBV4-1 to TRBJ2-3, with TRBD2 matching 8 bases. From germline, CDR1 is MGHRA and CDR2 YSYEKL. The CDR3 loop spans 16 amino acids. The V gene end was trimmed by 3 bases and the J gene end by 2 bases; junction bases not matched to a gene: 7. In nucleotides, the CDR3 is TGCGCCAGCAGCCACTGGACTAGCTCGCTCACAGATACGCAGTATTTT. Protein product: CASSHWTSSLTDTQYF.

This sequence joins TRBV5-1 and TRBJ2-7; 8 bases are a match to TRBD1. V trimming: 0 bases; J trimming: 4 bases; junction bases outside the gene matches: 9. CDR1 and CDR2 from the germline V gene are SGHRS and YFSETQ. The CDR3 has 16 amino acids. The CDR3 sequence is CASSLGARDRFYEQYF. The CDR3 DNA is TGCGCCAGCAGCTTGGGAGCGCGGGACAGGTTTTACGAGCAGTACTTC. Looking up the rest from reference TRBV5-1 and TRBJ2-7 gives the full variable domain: KAGVTQTPRYLIKTRGQQVTLSCSPISGHRSVSWYQQTPGQGLQFLFEYFSETQRNKGNFPGRFSGRQFSNSRSEMNVSTLELGDSALYLCASSLGARDRFYEQYFGPGTRLTVT.

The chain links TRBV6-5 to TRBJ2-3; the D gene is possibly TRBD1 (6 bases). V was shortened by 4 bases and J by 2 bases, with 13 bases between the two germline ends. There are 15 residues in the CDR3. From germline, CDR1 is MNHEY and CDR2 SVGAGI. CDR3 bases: TGTGCCAGCAGTTTCGGGACACCCTACACAGATACGCAGTATTTT. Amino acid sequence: CASSFGTPYTDTQYF.